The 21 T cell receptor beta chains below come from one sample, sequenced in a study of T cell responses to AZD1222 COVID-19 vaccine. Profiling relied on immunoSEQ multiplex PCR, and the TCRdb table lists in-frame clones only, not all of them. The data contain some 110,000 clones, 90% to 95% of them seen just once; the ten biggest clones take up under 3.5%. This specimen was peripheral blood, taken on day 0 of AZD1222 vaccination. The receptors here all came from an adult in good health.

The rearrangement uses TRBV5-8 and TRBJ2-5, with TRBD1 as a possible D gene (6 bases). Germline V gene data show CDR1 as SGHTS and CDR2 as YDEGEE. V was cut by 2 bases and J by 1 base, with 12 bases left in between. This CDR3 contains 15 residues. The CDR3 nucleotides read TGTGCCAGCAGCTTCTTGACAGGAGGCCAAGAGACCCAGTACTTC. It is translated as CASSFLTGGQETQYF.

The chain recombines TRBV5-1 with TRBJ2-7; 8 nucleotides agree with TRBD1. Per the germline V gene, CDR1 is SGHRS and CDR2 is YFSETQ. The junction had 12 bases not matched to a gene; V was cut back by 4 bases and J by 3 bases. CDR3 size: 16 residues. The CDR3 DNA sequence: TGCGCCAGCAGCCCGGACTGGGACAGGAGGGACTACGAGCAGTACTTC. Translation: CASSPDWDRRDYEQYF.

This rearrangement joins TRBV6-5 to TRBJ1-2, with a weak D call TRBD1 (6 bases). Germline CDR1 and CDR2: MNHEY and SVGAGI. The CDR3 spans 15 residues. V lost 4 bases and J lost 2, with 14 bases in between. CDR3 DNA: TGTGCCAGCAGTTTCCTTCAGGGGACGAACTATGGCTACACCTTC. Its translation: CASSFLQGTNYGYTF.

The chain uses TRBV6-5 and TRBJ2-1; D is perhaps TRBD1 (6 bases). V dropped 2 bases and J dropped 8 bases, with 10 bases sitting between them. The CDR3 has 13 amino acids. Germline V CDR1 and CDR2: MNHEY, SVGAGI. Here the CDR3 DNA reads TGTGCCAGCAGTTACGGGGGCGCCGATGAGCAGTTCTTC. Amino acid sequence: CASSYGGADEQFF.

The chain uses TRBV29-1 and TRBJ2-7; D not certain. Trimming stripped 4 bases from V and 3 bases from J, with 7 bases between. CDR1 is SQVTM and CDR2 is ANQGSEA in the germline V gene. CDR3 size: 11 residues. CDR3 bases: TGCAGCGTTGGTGCAGGCTACGAGCAGTACTTC. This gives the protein CSVGAGYEQYF.

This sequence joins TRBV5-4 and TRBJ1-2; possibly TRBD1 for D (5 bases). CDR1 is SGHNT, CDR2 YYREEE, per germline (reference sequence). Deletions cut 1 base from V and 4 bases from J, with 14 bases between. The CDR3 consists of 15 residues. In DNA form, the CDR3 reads TGTGCCAGCAGCTTGAGGGGTGAAGGAAGCTATGGCTACACCTTC. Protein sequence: CASSLRGEGSYGYTF.

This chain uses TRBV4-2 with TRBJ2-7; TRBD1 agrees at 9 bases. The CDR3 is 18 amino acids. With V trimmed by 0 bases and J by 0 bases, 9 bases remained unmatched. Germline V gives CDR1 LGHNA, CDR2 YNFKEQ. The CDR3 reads CASSQDSTSTGGSYEQYF. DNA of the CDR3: TGTGCCAGCAGCCAAGATTCAACCTCGACAGGGGGCTCCTACGAGCAGTACTTC.

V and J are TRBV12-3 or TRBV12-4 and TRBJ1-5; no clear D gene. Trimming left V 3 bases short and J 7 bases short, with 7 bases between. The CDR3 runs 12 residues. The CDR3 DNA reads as TGTGCCAGCAGTTTGGGTTGGCAGCCCCAGCATTTT. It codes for CASSLGWQPQHF.

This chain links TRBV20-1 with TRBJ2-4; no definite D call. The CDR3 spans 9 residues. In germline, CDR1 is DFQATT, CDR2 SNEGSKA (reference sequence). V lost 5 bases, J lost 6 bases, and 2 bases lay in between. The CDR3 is CSAGNIQYF. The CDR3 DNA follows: TGCAGTGCTGGAAACATTCAGTACTTC.

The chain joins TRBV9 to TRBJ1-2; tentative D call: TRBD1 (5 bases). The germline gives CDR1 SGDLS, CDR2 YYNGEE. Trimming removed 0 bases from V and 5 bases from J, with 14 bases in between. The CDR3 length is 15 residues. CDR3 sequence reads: CASSVGEGERYGYTF. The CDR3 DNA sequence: TGTGCCAGCAGCGTAGGTGAAGGGGAGAGGTATGGCTACACCTTC.

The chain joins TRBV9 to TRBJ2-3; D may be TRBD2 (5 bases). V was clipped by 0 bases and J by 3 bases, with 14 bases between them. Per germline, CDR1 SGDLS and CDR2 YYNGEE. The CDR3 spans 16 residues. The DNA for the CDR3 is TGTGCCAGCAGCGTAGCTACGGGATACCGGACAGATACGCAGTATTTT. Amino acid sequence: CASSVATGYRTDTQYF.

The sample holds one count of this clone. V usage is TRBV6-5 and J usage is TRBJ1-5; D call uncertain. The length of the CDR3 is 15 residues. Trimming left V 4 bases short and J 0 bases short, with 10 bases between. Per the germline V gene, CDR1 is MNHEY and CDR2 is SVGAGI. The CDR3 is CASSSSQSSNQPQHF. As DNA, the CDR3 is TGTGCCAGCAGTTCCAGTCAAAGTAGCAATCAGCCCCAGCATTTT.

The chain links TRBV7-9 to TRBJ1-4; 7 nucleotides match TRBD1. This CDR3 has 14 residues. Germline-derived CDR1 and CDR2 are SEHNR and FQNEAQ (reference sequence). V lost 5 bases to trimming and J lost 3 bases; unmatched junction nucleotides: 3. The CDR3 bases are TGTGCCAGCAGCGAGGGGGCGGCTAATGAAAAACTGTTTTTT. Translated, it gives CASSEGAANEKLFF.

CDR3: CASWAAYNEQFF. The CDR3 DNA reads as TGTGCCAGCTGGGCAGCCTACAATGAGCAGTTCTTC. V is TRBV27 and J is TRBJ2-1; D remains unclear. V lost 8 bases to trimming and J lost 2 bases, with 7 bases between them. The CDR3 runs to 12 residues. Germline assignment: CDR1 MNHEY and CDR2 SMNVEV (reference sequence).

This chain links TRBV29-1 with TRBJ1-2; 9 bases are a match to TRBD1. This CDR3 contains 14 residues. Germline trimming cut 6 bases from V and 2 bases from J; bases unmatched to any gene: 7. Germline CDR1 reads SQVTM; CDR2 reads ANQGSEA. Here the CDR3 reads CSVNTGGGNYGYTF. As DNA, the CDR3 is TGCAGCGTAAATACAGGGGGCGGAAACTATGGCTACACCTTC. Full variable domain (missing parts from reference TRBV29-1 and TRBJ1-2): SAVISQKPSRDICQRGTSLTIQCQVDSQVTMMFWYRQQPGQSLTLIATANQGSEATYESGFVIDKFPISRPNLTFSTLTVSNMSPEDSSIYLCSVNTGGGNYGYTFGSGTRLTVV.

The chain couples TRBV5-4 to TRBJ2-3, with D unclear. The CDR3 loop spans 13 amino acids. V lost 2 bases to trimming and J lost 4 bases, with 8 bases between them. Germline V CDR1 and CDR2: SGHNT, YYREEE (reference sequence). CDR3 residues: CASSFNMADTQYF. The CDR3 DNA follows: TGTGCCAGCAGCTTTAACATGGCAGATACGCAGTATTTT.

The CDR3 sequence: CSASNRVNYGYTF. The CDR3 nucleotides read TGCAGTGCTAGTAACCGGGTAAACTATGGCTACACCTTC. The genes are TRBV20-1 and TRBJ1-2; D remains unclear. CDR1 and CDR2 from the germline V gene are DFQATT and SNEGSKA (reference sequence). This CDR3 contains 13 residues. The V end was cut by 3 bases, the J end by 2 bases, with 10 bases between.

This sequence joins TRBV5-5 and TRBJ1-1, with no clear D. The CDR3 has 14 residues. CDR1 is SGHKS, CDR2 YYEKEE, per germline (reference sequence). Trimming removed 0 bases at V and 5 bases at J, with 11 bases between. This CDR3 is CASSLVAAGTEAFF. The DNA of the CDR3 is TGTGCCAGCAGCTTGGTGGCCGCTGGTACTGAAGCTTTCTTT.

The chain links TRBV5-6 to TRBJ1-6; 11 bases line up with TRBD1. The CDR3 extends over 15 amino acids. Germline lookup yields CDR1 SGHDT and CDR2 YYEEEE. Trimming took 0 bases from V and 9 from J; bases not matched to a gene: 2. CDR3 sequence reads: CASSLGGQGASPLHF. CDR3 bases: TGTGCCAGCAGCTTGGGTGGACAGGGGGCTTCACCCCTCCACTTT.

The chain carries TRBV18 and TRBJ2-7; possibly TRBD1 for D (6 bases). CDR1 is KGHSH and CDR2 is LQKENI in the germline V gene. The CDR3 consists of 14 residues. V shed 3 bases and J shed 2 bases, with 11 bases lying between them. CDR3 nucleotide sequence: TGTGCCAGCTCACCCCGGACAGAGGCCTACGAGCAGTACTTC. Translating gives CASSPRTEAYEQYF.

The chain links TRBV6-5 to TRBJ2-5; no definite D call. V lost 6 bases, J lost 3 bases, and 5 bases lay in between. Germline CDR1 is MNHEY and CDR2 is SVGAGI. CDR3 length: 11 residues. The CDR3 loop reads CASSLEETQYF. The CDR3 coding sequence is TGTGCCAGCAGCCTAGAAGAGACCCAGTACTTC.